These T cell receptor beta chains were read from a single sample in a study of blood T cell repertoires in COVID-19. Libraries were prepared by immunoSEQ multiplex PCR; TCRdb keeps only in-frame clonotypes and omits some of them. The sample carries 200,000 to 300,000 clones, about 90% recorded once. Sequenced input: PBMCs or T cells enriched from blood (not recorded which). Every receptor here comes from a woman aged 25 to 39 with acute COVID-19. Both conserved end residues are part of each CDR3. D genes are given only for firm matches. Not all rows give a size; the values are once, few, many and, for expanded clones, a class.

size: .
V: TRBV19
D: TRBD1
J: TRBJ1-5
DNA: TGTGCCAGTAGTATATACGAGACAGGGGTAGGACAGCCCCAGCATTTT
CDR3: CASSIYETGVGQPQHF

size: .
V: TRBV21-1
D: .
J: TRBJ1-2
DNA: TGTGCCAGCAGCAAAGAGGGGGTTCCGGATAAGGATGGCTACACCTTC
CDR3: CASSKEGVPDKDGYTF

size: .
V: TRBV5-1
D: TRBD1
J: TRBJ1-1
DNA: TGCGCCAGCAGCTTGGTCTATCTGGGACAGGGGCGATTGAACACTGAAGCTTTCTTT
CDR3: CASSLVYLGQGRLNTEAFF

size: .
V: TRBV18
D: TRBD2
J: TRBJ2-7
DNA: TGTGCCAGCTCACCGACTAGCTTCTACGAGCAGTACTTC
CDR3: CASSPTSFYEQYF

size: .
V: TRBV6-5
D: .
J: TRBJ1-2
DNA: TGTGCCAGCAGTTACTCAGGGGTTGGATATGGCTACACCTTC
CDR3: CASSYSGVGYGYTF

size: .
V: TRBV4-3
D: .
J: TRBJ2-7
DNA: TGCGCCAGCAGCCAAGGAAGGAGGGGCACCTACGAGCAGTACTTC
CDR3: CASSQGRRGTYEQYF

size: .
V: TRBV10-1
D: TRBD1
J: TRBJ1-1
DNA: TGCGCCAGCAGTGAGGACAGGGCGAACACTGAAGCTTTCTTT
CDR3: CASSEDRANTEAFF

size: .
V: TRBV5-1
D: .
J: TRBJ1-3
DNA: TGCGCCAGCAGCTTGGAAGCGACTGGAAACACCATATATTTT
CDR3: CASSLEATGNTIYF

size: .
V: TRBV9
D: .
J: TRBJ1-2
DNA: TGTGCCAGCAGCGTAGACGCCCGGAACTACTACACCTTC
CDR3: CASSVDARNYYTF

size: .
V: TRBV25-1
D: TRBD1
J: TRBJ2-7
DNA: TGTGCCAGCAGTGAAAGTCCCGGACAGGGTAGATCCGAGCAGTACTTC
CDR3: CASSESPGQGRSEQYF

size: .
V: TRBV28
D: .
J: TRBJ1-6
DNA: TGTGCCAGCAGTTTTGAGGTCAGGGATTCACCCCTCCACTTT
CDR3: CASSFEVRDSPLHF

size: .
V: TRBV7-2
D: .
J: TRBJ2-7
DNA: TGTGCCAGCAGCTTAGCGTCAGGTGAGCAGTACTTC
CDR3: CASSLASGEQYF

size: .
V: TRBV6-5
D: .
J: TRBJ1-2
DNA: TGTGCCAGCAACCCCGGGACAACGGATGGCTACACCTTC
CDR3: CASNPGTTDGYTF

size: once
V: TRBV9
D: .
J: TRBJ1-1
DNA: TGTGCCAGCAGCGTCAATCGGGTTAACACTGAAGCTTTCTTT
CDR3: CASSVNRVNTEAFF

size: .
V: TRBV27
D: TRBD1
J: TRBJ1-2
DNA: TGTGCCAGCAGAACTCGGACAGGGGGCGAGGCTAACTATGGCTACACCTTC
CDR3: CASRTRTGGEANYGYTF

size: .
V: TRBV10-1
D: .
J: TRBJ2-1
DNA: TGCGCCAGCAGTGAAACGAGGAGCTCCTACAATGAGCAGTTCTTC
CDR3: CASSETRSSYNEQFF

size: .
V: TRBV2
D: .
J: TRBJ1-1
DNA: TGTGCCAGCAATCGTGACAGGACGTCACGAGCTTTCTTT
CDR3: CASNRDRTSRAFF

size: .
V: TRBV11-2
D: .
J: TRBJ1-1
DNA: TGTGCCAGCAGCTTATCCGGGGAGGGGACTGAAGCTTTCTTT
CDR3: CASSLSGEGTEAFF

size: .
V: TRBV2
D: TRBD2
J: TRBJ2-3
DNA: TGTGCCAGCATTTTCCAAACACCGGGACTAGCGGGAGATACGCAGTATTTT
CDR3: CASIFQTPGLAGDTQYF

size: .
V: TRBV5-6
D: .
J: TRBJ1-6
DNA: TGTGCCAGCAGCGCGTCCGGGACGGGAGGGGGGAATTCACCCCTCCACTTT
CDR3: CASSASGTGGGNSPLHF

size: .
V: TRBV28
D: TRBD2
J: TRBJ2-1
DNA: TGTGCCAGCAGTTTACTAGCGGGGGGCGTGAATGAGCAGTTCTTC
CDR3: CASSLLAGGVNEQFF

size: .
V: TRBV4-2
D: TRBD2
J: TRBJ2-3
DNA: TGTGCCAGCAGCCGCACGGGGGGGCGGGCAGATACGCAGTATTTT
CDR3: CASSRTGGRADTQYF

size: .
V: TRBV2
D: .
J: TRBJ2-5
DNA: TGTGCCAGCAGTGAATTTCCGGGGAAGGTGGAGACCCAGTACTTC
CDR3: CASSEFPGKVETQYF

size: .
V: TRBV3-1/TRBV3-2
D: .
J: TRBJ2-1
DNA: TGTGCCAGCAGCCAAGTCCGGCCTGGGGGGGCGAGATACAATGAGCAGTTCTTC
CDR3: CASSQVRPGGARYNEQFF

size: .
V: TRBV28
D: .
J: TRBJ2-7
DNA: TGTGCCAGCAAAATGAGGAATCACAGGGCCTACGAGCAGTACTTC
CDR3: CASKMRNHRAYEQYF

size: .
V: TRBV7-9
D: .
J: TRBJ1-2
DNA: TGTGCCAGCAGCTTAGCCCGACAGTACGGCTACACCTTC
CDR3: CASSLARQYGYTF

size: once
V: TRBV11-2
D: TRBD1
J: TRBJ1-4
DNA: TGTGCCAGCAGCTCCGAGACAGGGTGGGGGACTAATGAAAAACTGTTTTTT
CDR3: CASSSETGWGTNEKLFF

size: .
V: TRBV3-1/TRBV3-2
D: .
J: TRBJ1-1
DNA: TGTGCCAGCAGCCGAGGTGTTGAAGCTTTCTTT
CDR3: CASSRGVEAFF

size: once
V: TRBV19
D: .
J: TRBJ1-3
DNA: TGTGCCAGTAGTAGAGTGCGGGAGTACGGAAACACCATATATTTT
CDR3: CASSRVREYGNTIYF

size: .
V: TRBV6-1
D: TRBD1
J: TRBJ1-2
DNA: TGTGCCAGCAGTGAAAGTCGGGACAGAAGGAACTATGGCTACACCTTC
CDR3: CASSESRDRRNYGYTF

size: .
V: TRBV30
D: .
J: TRBJ1-6
DNA: TGTGCCTGGAGGGCCGACATTAATTCACCCCTCCACTTT
CDR3: CAWRADINSPLHF

size: .
V: TRBV7-9
D: TRBD1
J: TRBJ1-6
DNA: TGTGCCAGCAGCGCCGGACAGGGGAATTCACCCCTCCACTTT
CDR3: CASSAGQGNSPLHF

size: .
V: TRBV7-5
D: .
J: TRBJ1-4
DNA: TGTGTCAGAAGCTTAGGGAGGAGGGATGAAAAACTGTTTTTT
CDR3: CVRSLGRRDEKLFF

size: .
V: TRBV19
D: TRBD2
J: TRBJ2-7
DNA: TGTGCCAGTAGTCCGGGACTAGCAGACTACGAGCAGTACTTC
CDR3: CASSPGLADYEQYF

size: .
V: TRBV28
D: TRBD1
J: TRBJ1-6
DNA: TGTGCCAGCATCAAAAACAGGGGATATAATTCACCCCTCCACTTT
CDR3: CASIKNRGYNSPLHF

size: .
V: TRBV2
D: .
J: TRBJ1-5
DNA: TGTGCCAGCAGTGCTTGGGGGCCCCAACAAAGTCAGCCCCAGCATTTT
CDR3: CASSAWGPQQSQPQHF

size: .
V: TRBV19
D: .
J: TRBJ2-2
DNA: TGTGCCAGCGCCGCTAGCCGGGGGTACACCGGGGAGCTGTTTTTT
CDR3: CASAASRGYTGELFF

size: .
V: TRBV12-2
D: .
J: TRBJ1-5
DNA: TGTGCCTCTCAGCCCCAGCATTTT
CDR3: CASQPQHF

size: once
V: TRBV11-2
D: TRBD1
J: TRBJ1-2
DNA: TGTGCCAGCAGCCCTCGACAGGGGCGTGGGCACTATGGCTACACCTTC
CDR3: CASSPRQGRGHYGYTF

size: .
V: TRBV4-1
D: .
J: TRBJ1-2
DNA: TGCGCCAGCAGCCAACATTACCAGGGGGGCTACACCTTC
CDR3: CASSQHYQGGYTF

size: .
V: TRBV28
D: .
J: TRBJ1-1
DNA: TGTGCCAGCAGTCCCCTTGGACACACGAACACTGAAGCTTTCTTT
CDR3: CASSPLGHTNTEAFF

size: .
V: TRBV2
D: .
J: TRBJ1-1
DNA: TGTGCCAGCAGTGCTACAGCAACTGAAGCTTTCTTT
CDR3: CASSATATEAFF